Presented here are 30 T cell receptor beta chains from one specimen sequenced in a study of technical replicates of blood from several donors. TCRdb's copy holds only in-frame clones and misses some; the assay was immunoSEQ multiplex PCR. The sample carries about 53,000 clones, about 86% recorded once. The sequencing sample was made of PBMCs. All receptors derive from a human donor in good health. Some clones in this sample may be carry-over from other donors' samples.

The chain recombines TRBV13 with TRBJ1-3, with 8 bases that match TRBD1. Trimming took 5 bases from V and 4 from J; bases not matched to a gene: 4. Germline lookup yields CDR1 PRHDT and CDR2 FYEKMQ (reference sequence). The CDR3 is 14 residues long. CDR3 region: CASSLRQGGNTIYF. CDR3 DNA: TGTGCCAGCAGCCTTCGACAGGGGGGAAACACCATATATTTT.

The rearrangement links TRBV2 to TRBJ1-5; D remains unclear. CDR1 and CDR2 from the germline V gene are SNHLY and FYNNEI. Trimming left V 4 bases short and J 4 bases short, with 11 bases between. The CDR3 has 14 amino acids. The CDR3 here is CASSGERSNQPQHF. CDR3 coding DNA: TGTGCCAGCAGTGGCGAGAGGAGTAATCAGCCCCAGCATTTT.

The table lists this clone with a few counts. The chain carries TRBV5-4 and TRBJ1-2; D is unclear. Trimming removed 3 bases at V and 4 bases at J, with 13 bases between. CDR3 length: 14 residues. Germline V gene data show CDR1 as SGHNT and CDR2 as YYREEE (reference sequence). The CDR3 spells CASSWYGQVYGYTF. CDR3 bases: TGTGCCAGCAGCTGGTATGGGCAGGTCTATGGCTACACCTTC.

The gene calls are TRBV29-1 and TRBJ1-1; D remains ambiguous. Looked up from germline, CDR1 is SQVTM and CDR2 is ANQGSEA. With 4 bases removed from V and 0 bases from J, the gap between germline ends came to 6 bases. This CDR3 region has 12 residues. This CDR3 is CSVGQLNTEAFF. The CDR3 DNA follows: TGCAGCGTTGGACAATTGAACACTGAAGCTTTCTTT.

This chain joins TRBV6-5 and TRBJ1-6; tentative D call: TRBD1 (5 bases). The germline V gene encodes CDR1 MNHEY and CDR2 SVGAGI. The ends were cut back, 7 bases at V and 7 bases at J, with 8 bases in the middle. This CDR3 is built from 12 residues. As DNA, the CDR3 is TGTGCCAGCAAGGCAGGGAATTCACCCCTCCACTTT. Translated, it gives CASKAGNSPLHF.

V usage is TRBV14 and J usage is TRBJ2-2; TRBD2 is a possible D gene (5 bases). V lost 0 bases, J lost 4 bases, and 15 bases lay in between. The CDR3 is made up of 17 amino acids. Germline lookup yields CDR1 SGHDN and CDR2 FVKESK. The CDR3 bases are TGTGCCAGCAGCCAAGATGTCGGCGGGTGGGGCACCGGGGAGCTGTTTTTT. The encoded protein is CASSQDVGGWGTGELFF.

CDR3 in amino acids: CASSPDRTGNYGYTF. The DNA of the CDR3 is TGTGCCAGCAGCCCTGATAGGACGGGAAACTATGGCTACACCTTC. The V gene is TRBV7-8, the J gene TRBJ1-2; D is uncertain. The CDR3 loop spans 15 amino acids. From germline, CDR1 is SGHVS and CDR2 FQNEAQ. V lost 5 bases to trimming and J lost 2 bases, with 15 bases between them.

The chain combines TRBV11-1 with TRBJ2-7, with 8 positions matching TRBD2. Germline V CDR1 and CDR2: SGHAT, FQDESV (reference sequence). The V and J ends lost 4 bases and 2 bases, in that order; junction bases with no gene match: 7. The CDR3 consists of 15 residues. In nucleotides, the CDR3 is TGTGCCAGCAGCTGGCTGGGCGGGGGGACCTACGAGCAGTACTTC. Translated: CASSWLGGGTYEQYF.

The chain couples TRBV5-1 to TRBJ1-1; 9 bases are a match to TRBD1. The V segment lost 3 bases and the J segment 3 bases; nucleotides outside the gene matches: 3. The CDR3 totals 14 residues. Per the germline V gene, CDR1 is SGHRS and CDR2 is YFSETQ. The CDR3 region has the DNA TGCGCCAGCAGCTGGGACAGGGAGGACACTGAAGCTTTCTTT. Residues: CASSWDREDTEAFF.

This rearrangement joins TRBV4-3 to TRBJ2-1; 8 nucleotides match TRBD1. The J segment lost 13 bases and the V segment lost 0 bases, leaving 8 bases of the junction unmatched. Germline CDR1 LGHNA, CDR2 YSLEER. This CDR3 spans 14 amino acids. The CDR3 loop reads CASSQDAGGGSQFF. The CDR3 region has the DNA TGCGCCAGCAGCCAAGATGCAGGGGGCGGATCACAGTTCTTC.

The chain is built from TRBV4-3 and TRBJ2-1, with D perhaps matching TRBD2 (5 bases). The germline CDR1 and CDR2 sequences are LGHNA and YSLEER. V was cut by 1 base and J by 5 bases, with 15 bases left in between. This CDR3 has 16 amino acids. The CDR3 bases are TGCGCCAGCAGCCAAGCAAGTCGGGGTTTCCACAATGAGCAGTTCTTC. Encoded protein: CASSQASRGFHNEQFF.

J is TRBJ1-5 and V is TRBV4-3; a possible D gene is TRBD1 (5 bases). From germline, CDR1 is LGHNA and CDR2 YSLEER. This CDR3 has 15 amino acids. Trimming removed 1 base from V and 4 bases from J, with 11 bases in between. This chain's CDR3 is CASSQARGGNQPQHF. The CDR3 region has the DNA TGCGCCAGCAGCCAAGCGCGGGGCGGGAATCAGCCCCAGCATTTT.

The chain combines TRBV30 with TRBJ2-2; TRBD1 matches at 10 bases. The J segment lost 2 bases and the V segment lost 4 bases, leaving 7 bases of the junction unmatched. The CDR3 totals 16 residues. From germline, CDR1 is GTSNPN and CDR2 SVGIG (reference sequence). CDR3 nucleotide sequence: TGTGCCTGGACTCCCCGGGACAGGGGTAACACCGGGGAGCTGTTTTTT. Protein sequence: CAWTPRDRGNTGELFF.

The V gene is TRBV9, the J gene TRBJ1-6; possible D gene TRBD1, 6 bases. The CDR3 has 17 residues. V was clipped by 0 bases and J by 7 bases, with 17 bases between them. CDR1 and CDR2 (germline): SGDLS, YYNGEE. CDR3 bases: TGTGCCAGCAGCGTAGGTGGGGGCACCGAGTGGAATTCACCCCTCCACTTT. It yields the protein CASSVGGGTEWNSPLHF.

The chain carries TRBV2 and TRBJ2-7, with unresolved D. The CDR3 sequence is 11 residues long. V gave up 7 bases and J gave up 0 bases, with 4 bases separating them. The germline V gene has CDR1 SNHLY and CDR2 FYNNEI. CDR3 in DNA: TGTGCCAGCATCAACTCCTACGAGCAGTACTTC. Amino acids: CASINSYEQYF.

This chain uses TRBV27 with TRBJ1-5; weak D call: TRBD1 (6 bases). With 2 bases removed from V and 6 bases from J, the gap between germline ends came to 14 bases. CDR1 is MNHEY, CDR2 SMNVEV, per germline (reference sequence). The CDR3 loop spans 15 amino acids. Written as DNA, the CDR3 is TGTGCCAGCAGTTTACGGGGGGCTTCAGTTCAGCCCCAGCATTTT. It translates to CASSLRGASVQPQHF.

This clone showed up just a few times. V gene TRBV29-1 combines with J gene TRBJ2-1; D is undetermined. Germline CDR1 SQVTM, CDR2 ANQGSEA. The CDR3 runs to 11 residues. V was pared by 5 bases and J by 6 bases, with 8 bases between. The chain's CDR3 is CSVPAFNEQFF. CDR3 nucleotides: TGCAGCGTTCCAGCGTTCAATGAGCAGTTCTTC.

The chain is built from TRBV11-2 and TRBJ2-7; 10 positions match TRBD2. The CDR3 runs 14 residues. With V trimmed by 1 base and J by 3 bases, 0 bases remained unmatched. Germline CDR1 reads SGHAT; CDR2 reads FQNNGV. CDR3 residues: CASSLGLAGYEQYF. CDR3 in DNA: TGTGCCAGCAGCTTAGGACTAGCGGGCTACGAGCAGTACTTC. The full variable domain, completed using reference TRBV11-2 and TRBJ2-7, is EAGVAQSPRYKIIEKRQSVAFWCNPISGHATLYWYQQILGQGPKLLIQFQNNGVVDDSQLPKDRFSAERLKGVDSTLKIQPAKLEDSAVYLCASSLGLAGYEQYFGPGTRLTVT.

CDR3 residues: CASSLGFAGSSTDTQYF. CDR3 bases: TGTGCCAGCAGCTTAGGGTTCGCCGGGTCTAGCACAGATACGCAGTATTTT. The rearrangement joins TRBV7-2 to TRBJ2-3; D remains ambiguous. The ends were cut back, 1 base at V and 0 bases at J, with 14 bases in the middle. CDR3 length: 17 residues. Germline loops: CDR1 SGHTA, CDR2 FQGNSA.

The CDR3 DNA reads TGTGCCAGCAGCCCCGGACAGGGTCAAGAGCAGTACTTC. Translation: CASSPGQGQEQYF. V and J are TRBV6-6 and TRBJ2-7; TRBD1 aligns across 8 bases. CDR3 length: 13 amino acids. Germline trimming cut 6 bases from V and 7 bases from J; bases unmatched to any gene: 8. The germline CDR1 and CDR2 sequences are MNHNY and SVGAGI (reference sequence).

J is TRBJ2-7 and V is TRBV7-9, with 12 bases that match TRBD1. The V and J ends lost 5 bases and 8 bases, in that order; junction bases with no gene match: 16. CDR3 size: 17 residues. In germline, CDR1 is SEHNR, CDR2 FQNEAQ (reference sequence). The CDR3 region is CASSETGTGGFGVKQYF. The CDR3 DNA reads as TGTGCCAGCAGCGAGACCGGGACAGGGGGCTTCGGGGTAAAGCAGTACTTC.

The CDR3 DNA sequence: TGTGCCAGCTCACCAAAGCGGAGTAACACCGGGGAGCTGTTTTTT. Its protein is CASSPKRSNTGELFF. The chain has TRBV18 and TRBJ2-2, with D possibly being TRBD2 (5 bases). Germline V gene lookup returns CDR1 KGHSH and CDR2 LQKENI. Trimming cost V 2 bases and J 2 bases, with 9 bases left between them. The CDR3 is 15 residues long.

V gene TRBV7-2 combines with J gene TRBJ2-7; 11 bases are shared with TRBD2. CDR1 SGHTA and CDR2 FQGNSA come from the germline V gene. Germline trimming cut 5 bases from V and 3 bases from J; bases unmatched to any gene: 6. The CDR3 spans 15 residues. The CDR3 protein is CASSITSGRNYEQYF. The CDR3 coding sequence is TGTGCCAGCAGCATAACTAGCGGGAGAAACTACGAGCAGTACTTC.

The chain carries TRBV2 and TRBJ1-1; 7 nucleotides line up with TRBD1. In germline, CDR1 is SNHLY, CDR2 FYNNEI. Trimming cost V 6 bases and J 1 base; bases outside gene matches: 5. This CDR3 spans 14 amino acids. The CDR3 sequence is CASRDRAANTEAFF. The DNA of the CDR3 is TGTGCCAGCAGAGACAGGGCTGCGAACACTGAAGCTTTCTTT.

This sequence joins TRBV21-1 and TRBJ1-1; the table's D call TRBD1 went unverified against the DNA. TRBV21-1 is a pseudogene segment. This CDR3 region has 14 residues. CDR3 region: CASSIEGQNTEAFF. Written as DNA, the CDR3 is TGTGCCAGCAGCATTGAGGGACAGAACACTGAAGCTTTCTTT.

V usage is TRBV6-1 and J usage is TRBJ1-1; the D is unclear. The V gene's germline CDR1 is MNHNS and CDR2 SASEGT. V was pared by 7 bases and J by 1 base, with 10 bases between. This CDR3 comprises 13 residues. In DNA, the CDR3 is TGTGCCAGCAAACAGACTAAGAACACTGAAGCTTTCTTT. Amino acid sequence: CASKQTKNTEAFF.

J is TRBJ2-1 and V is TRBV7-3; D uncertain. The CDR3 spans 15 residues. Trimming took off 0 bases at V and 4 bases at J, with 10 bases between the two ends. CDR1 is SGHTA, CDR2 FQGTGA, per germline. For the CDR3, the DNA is TGTGCCAGCAGCTTAACGTCGTATCGGTACAATGAGCAGTTCTTC. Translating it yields CASSLTSYRYNEQFF.

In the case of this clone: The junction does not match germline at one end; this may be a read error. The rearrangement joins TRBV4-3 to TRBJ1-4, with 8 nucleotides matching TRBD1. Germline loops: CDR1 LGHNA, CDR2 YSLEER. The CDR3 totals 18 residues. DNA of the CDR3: TGCGCCAGCACCCAAGGCTCGCTGCAGAACAGGGGGAATGAAAAACTGTTTTTT. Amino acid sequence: CASTQGSLQNRGNEKLFF.

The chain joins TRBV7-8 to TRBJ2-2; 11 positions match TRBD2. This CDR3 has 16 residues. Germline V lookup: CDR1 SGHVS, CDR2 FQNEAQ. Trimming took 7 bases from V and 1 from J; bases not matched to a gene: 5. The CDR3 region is CASIRLAGRNTGELFF. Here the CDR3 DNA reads TGTGCCAGCATAAGACTAGCGGGGCGGAACACCGGGGAGCTGTTTTTT. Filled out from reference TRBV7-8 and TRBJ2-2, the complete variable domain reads GAGVSQSPRYKVAKRGQDVALRCDPISGHVSLFWYQQALGQGPEFLTYFQNEAQLDKSGLPSDRFFAERPEGSVSTLKIQRTQQEDSAVYLCASIRLAGRNTGELFFGEGSRLTVL.

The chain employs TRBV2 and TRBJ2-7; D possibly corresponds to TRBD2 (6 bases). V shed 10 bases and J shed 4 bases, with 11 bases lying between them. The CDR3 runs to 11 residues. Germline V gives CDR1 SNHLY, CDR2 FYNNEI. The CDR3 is CATGSSYEQYF. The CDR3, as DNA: TGTGCCACCGGGAGTTCTTACGAGCAGTACTTC. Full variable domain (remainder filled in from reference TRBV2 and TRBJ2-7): EPEVTQTPSHQVTQMGQEVILRCVPISNHLYFYWYRQILGQKVEFLVSFYNNEISEKSEIFDDQFSVERPDGSNFTLKIRSTKLEDSAMYFCATGSSYEQYFGPGTRLTVT.